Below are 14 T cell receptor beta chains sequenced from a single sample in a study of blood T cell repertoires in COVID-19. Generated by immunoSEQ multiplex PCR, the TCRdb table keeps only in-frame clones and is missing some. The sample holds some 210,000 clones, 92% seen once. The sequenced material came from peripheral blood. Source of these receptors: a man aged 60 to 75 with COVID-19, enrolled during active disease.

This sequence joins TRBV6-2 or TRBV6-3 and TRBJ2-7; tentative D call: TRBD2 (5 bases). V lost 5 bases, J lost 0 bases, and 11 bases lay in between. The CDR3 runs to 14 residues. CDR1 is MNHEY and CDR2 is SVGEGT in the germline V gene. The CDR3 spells CASSRAVSSYEQYF. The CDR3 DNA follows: TGTGCCAGCAGTCGAGCGGTTAGCTCCTACGAGCAGTACTTC.

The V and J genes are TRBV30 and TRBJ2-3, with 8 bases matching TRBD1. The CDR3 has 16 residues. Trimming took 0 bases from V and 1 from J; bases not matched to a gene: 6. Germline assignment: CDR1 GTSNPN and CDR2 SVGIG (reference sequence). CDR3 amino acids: CAWSVTRTGRTDTQYF. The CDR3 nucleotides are TGTGCCTGGAGTGTAACGAGGACAGGGCGCACAGATACGCAGTATTTT.

As DNA, the CDR3 is TGTGCCAGCAGTTACGAGGTAGCGGGAGGCTACGAGCAGTACTTC. Its translation: CASSYEVAGGYEQYF. V is TRBV6-6 and J is TRBJ2-7, with 10 bases that match TRBD2. The CDR3 length is 15 residues. Per germline, CDR1 MNHNY and CDR2 SVGAGI (reference sequence). With 2 bases clipped from V and 3 bases from J, the junction kept 4 bases outside the gene matches.

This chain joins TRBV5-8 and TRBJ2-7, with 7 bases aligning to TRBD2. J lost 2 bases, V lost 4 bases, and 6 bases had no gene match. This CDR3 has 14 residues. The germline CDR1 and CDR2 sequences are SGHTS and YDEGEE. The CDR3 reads CASSRRGTPYEQYF. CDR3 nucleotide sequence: TGTGCCAGCAGCCGGCGGGGGACCCCCTACGAGCAGTACTTC.

The CDR3 loop is CASRPYSVNTEAFF. Written as DNA, the CDR3 is TGTGCCAGCAGACCCTACAGTGTGAACACTGAAGCTTTCTTT. This sequence joins TRBV6-5 and TRBJ1-1; D not resolved. The CDR3 contains 14 residues. CDR1 is MNHEY, CDR2 SVGAGI, per germline. V was shortened by 6 bases and J by 0 bases, with 11 bases between the two germline ends.

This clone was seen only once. CDR3 residues: CASSLSSPGRGNIQYF. Written as DNA, the CDR3 is TGTGCCAGCAGTTTATCGTCCCCTGGCAGGGGAAACATTCAGTACTTC. The V gene is TRBV27, the J gene TRBJ2-4; a weak D match, TRBD1 (6 bases). This CDR3 contains 16 residues. Trimming took off 0 bases at V and 6 bases at J, with 15 bases between the two ends. The germline gives CDR1 MNHEY, CDR2 SMNVEV (reference sequence).

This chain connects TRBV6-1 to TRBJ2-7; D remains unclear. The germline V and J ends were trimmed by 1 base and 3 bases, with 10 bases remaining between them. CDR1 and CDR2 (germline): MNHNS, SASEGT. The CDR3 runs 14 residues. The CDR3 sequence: CASSEGVRNYEQYF. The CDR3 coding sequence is TGTGCCAGCAGTGAAGGTGTCAGAAACTACGAGCAGTACTTC.

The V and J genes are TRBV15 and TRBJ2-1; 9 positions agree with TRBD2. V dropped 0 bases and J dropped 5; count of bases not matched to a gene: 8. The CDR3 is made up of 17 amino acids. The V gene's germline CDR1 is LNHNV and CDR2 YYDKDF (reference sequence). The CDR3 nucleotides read TGTGCCACCAGCAGAGATATGGCGGGGGGGCCCAACAATGAGCAGTTCTTC. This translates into CATSRDMAGGPNNEQFF. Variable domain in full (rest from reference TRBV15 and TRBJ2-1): DAMVIQNPRYQVTQFGKPVTLSCSQTLNHNVMYWYQQKSSQAPKLLFHYYDKDFNNEADTPDNFQSRRPNTSFCFLDIRSPGLGDTAMYLCATSRDMAGGPNNEQFFGPGTRLTVL.

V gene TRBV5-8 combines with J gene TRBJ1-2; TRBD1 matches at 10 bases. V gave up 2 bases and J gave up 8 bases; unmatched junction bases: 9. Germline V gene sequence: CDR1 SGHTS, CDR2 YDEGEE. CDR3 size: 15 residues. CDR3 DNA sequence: TGTGCCAGCAGCTTACCCGGGACAGGGGTTCGCGGCTACACCTTC. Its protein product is CASSLPGTGVRGYTF.

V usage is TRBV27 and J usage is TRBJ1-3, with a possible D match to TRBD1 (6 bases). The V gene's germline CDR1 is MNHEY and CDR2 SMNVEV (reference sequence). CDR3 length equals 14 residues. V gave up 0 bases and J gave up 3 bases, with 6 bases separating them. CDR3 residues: CASSLSDSGNTIYF. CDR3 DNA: TGTGCCAGCAGTTTATCGGACAGTGGAAACACCATATATTTT.

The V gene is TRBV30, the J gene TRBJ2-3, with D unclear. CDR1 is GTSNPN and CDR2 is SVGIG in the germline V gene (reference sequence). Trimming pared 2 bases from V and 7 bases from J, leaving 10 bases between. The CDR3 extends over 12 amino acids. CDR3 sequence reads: CAWSPPYYTQYF. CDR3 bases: TGTGCCTGGAGTCCTCCTTATTATACGCAGTATTTT.

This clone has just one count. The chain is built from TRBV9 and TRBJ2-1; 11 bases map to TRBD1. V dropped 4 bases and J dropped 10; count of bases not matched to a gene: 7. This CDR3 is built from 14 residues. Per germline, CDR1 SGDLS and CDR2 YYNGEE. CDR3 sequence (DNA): TGTGCCAGCAGCTTAAGCGGACAGGGGGCCGAGCAGTTCTTC. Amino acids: CASSLSGQGAEQFF.

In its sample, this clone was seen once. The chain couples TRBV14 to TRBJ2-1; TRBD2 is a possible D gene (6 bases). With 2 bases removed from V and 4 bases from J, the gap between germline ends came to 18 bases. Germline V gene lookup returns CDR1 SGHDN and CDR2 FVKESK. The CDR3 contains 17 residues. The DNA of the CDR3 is TGTGCCAGCAGCCAACGACTAGTGGGGGGATTATACAATGAGCAGTTCTTC. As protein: CASSQRLVGGLYNEQFF.

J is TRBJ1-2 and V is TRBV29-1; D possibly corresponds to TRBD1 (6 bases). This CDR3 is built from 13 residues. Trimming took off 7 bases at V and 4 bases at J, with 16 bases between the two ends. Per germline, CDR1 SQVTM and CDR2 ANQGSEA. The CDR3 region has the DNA TGCAGCGCTCCGGACAGTCGGCGCTATGGCTACACCTTC. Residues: CSAPDSRRYGYTF. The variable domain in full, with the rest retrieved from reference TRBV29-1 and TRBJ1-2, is SAVISQKPSRDICQRGTSLTIQCQVDSQVTMMFWYRQQPGQSLTLIATANQGSEATYESGFVIDKFPISRPNLTFSTLTVSNMSPEDSSIYLCSAPDSRRYGYTFGSGTRLTVV.